Below, 9 T cell receptor beta chains from the same sample are listed, as sequenced in a study of T cell clusters in autoimmune cytopenias. TRB rearrangements were amplified by touch-down multiplex PCR with mixed TRB-A/B primers. TCRdb reworked the multiplex PCR reads into one entry per CDR3 protein, no DNA. The sample has 3,000 to 4,000 distinct CDR3 sequences. TRB was amplified from 250 ng of peripheral blood genomic DNA per sample. This sample also belongs to another study, concerning T cell repertoires in aging, cancer and after chemotherapy.

Sequencing was carried out using peripheral blood. These receptors all stem from a human donor in good health.

Considering frequency, this clonotype is medium-sized. The chain recombines TRBV10-3 with TRBJ2-2. The CDR3 contains 14 residues. Looked up from germline, CDR1 is ENHRY and CDR2 is SYGVKD. The CDR3 protein is CAISDSSFTGELFF.

This chain connects TRBV20-1 to TRBJ2-7; TCRdb selects TRBD2, and the lack of DNA leaves this call unchecked. Germline V lookup: CDR1 DFQATT, CDR2 SNEGSKA (reference sequence). There are 17 residues in the CDR3. The CDR3 protein is CSARPGLAGASSYEQYF.

This clonotype shows up as medium-sized by frequency. This sequence joins TRBV12-3 or TRBV12-4 and TRBJ2-7; the TCRdb call, TRBD1, lacks DNA for checking. CDR3 length equals 15 residues. The CDR3: CASSPGTGISYEQYF.

This rearrangement joins TRBV4-2 to TRBJ2-3; TCRdb reports TRBD2, a call that lacks DNA to check it against. The CDR3 consists of 16 residues. CDR1 is LGHNA and CDR2 is YNFKEQ in the germline V gene. Here the CDR3 reads CASSQDGLAGADTQYF.

The chain uses TRBV5-1 and TRBJ2-7; with no DNA, the TCRdb D assignment of TRBD1 cannot be verified. Germline CDR1 and CDR2: SGHRS and YFSETQ. CDR3 size: 14 residues. CDR3 in amino acids: CASSLGDRGGEQYF.

This clonotype registers large by frequency. CDR3 residues: CSVDDRGMNEQYF. The chain links TRBV29-1 to TRBJ2-7; the TCRdb call, TRBD1, lacks DNA for checking. Per the germline V gene, CDR1 is SQVTM and CDR2 is ANQGSEA. This CDR3 region has 13 residues.

V is TRBV5-1 and J is TRBJ2-1; TCRdb lists TRBD2, though no DNA is available to test this call. The CDR3 has 17 amino acids. Germline V CDR1 and CDR2: SGHRS, YFSETQ. The CDR3 spells CASSLVLIAGLYNEQFF.

According to its frequency, this clonotype is medium-sized. The V gene is TRBV27, the J gene TRBJ1-1; the TRBD1 assignment by TCRdb is unverifiable without DNA. The CDR3 contains 15 residues. Looked up from germline, CDR1 is MNHEY and CDR2 is SMNVEV (reference sequence). CDR3: CASKRLGQSGTEAFF.

This clonotype is deemed medium-sized by its frequency. V and J are TRBV27 and TRBJ2-2; checking the TCRdb D call of TRBD2 is not possible without DNA. In germline, CDR1 is MNHEY, CDR2 SMNVEV (reference sequence). This CDR3 contains 15 residues. The CDR3 loop reads CASSKLAGGSGELFF.